This is a list of T cell receptor beta chains from one sample in a study of vaccination and CD4 T cells after COVID-19. TCRdb used MiXCR to reprocess the PCR reads, holding one entry per CDR3 protein. The sample has around 7,700 distinct CDR3 sequences, approximately 70% seen once; the top ten hold 15% to 20%. Which antigens these TCRs recognize remains unknown. Material for sequencing was CD4+ T cells from blood, cultured in vitro. Every receptor here comes from a human donor who had recovered from COVID-19. Each CDR3 is given without its conserved first and last residue. The order of the fields is clone size, V gene, J gene, CDR3 protein. Size values are once, few and many counts, or a class for expanded clones, and some rows have none.

once	TRBV6-5	TRBJ2-1	ASSYPTGSGRGRNEQF
-	TRBV20-1	TRBJ2-1	SALIFSGREQF
-	TRBV29-1	TRBJ1-1	SVLALNTEAF
few	TRBV10-1	TRBJ2-3	ASSDGGSTDTQY
large	TRBV20-1	TRBJ2-7	SAREGTGGYEQY
-	TRBV12-3/TRBV12-4	TRBJ2-2	ASSLLGAGELF
few	TRBV6-1	TRBJ1-6	ASSELAAGQDNSPLH
once	TRBV6-1	TRBJ2-3	ASRPGGGGVDTQY
-	TRBV7-8	TRBJ1-4	ASSSGTATNEKLF
-	TRBV20-1	TRBJ2-5	SASAQGFGETQY
-	TRBV5-8	TRBJ1-2	ASMRYYGYT
once	TRBV10-1	TRBJ1-1	ASSDGSFMNTEAF
once	TRBV7-9	TRBJ2-2	ALRRGPGGNTGELF
once	TRBV4-1	TRBJ1-1	ASSQGLARQINTEAF
-	TRBV28	TRBJ1-1	ATSIGSNTEAF
-	TRBV19	TRBJ1-6	ASSYSGTGIFSLH
-	TRBV4-1	TRBJ1-2	ASSQVGGTRIPYGYT
-	TRBV7-9	TRBJ1-6	ASSIRTGFHSPLH
-	TRBV21-1	TRBJ1-6	ASKDSPLH
-	TRBV5-5	TRBJ1-2	ASSLIGTGRGYT
-	TRBV19	TRBJ2-2	ASSATTGVVASGELF
-	TRBV20-1	TRBJ2-1	SARGTGSVYNEQF
few	TRBV6-2/TRBV6-3	TRBJ2-3	ASRSTSGGEY
-	TRBV7-9	TRBJ2-1	ASSYYSQFLYNEQF
-	TRBV27	TRBJ1-2	ASRAGAYYGYT
-	TRBV10-3	TRBJ2-3	AISEDRDTQY
few	TRBV20-1	TRBJ1-5	SARPSGDQNQPQH
-	TRBV11-2	TRBJ2-2	ASSLGGVRVAGELF
-	TRBV12-3/TRBV12-4	TRBJ1-2	ASSTSGLVYGYT
few	TRBV2	TRBJ2-7	ASKPWDSSYEQY
-	TRBV12-3/TRBV12-4	TRBJ2-2	ASSLSLRGGELF
-	TRBV4-1	TRBJ1-3	ASRNVGVSGNTIY
-	TRBV19	TRBJ1-2	ASSILWKAKNYGYT
-	TRBV20-1	TRBJ1-1	SARATRGPNTEAF
-	TRBV6-2/TRBV6-3	TRBJ2-1	ASSYSWGLAGDNEQF
few	TRBV6-1	TRBJ1-1	ASQTHGNTEAF
-	TRBV18	TRBJ2-7	ASSPGQGDEQY
-	TRBV7-9	TRBJ2-7	ASSVQGREQY
-	TRBV6-1	TRBJ2-7	ASKGRGSGRYYEQY
few	TRBV20-1	TRBJ2-1	SASGISGLSYNEQF
-	TRBV6-5	TRBJ2-5	ASSYYATGGQETQY
-	TRBV28	TRBJ2-3	ASSYIDTQY
-	TRBV11-3	TRBJ2-7	ASSLDGGASSYEQY
-	TRBV7-9	TRBJ1-3	ALSGFSGNTIY
-	TRBV20-1	TRBJ2-7	SAWISLRSNYEQY
-	TRBV6-1	TRBJ2-1	ASRMGLLVNEQF
-	TRBV9	TRBJ1-2	ASSVGGTEGGYT
few	TRBV11-3	TRBJ1-1	ASSLGQGASNTEAF
-	TRBV24-1	TRBJ2-3	ATSPSGDASDTQY
few	TRBV7-3	TRBJ1-5	ASSLSYNQPQH
-	TRBV7-9	TRBJ2-7	ASSSLPGPYEQY
few	TRBV2	TRBJ1-1	ASSEGTGGNTEAF
-	TRBV11-2	TRBJ2-5	ASSFSETQY
-	TRBV18	TRBJ2-2	ASSPGAGELF
few	TRBV6-1	TRBJ2-7	ASSTTSGQS
-	TRBV7-2	TRBJ1-3	ASSSSGEGNTIY
few	TRBV24-1	TRBJ1-5	ATGGGRQPQH
-	TRBV20-1	TRBJ1-5	SAPTGGPGNQPQH
-	TRBV27	TRBJ1-2	ASSLRTPRDPSVSYT